The rows below give T cell receptor beta chains drawn from one sample of a study of shared clonotypes between healthy human individuals. Sequencing was performed with immunoSEQ multiplex PCR; in TCRdb, only in-frame clones are kept and a portion is missing. Of about half a million clones in the sample, approximately 77% were seen once. Material for sequencing was PBMCs. These receptors were collected from a woman aged 40 to 49 in good health. Some clones in this sample may be carry-over from other donors' samples. Each CDR3 is given with its conserved first and last residue. A D gene is named only where the DNA matches it firmly. Only some rows state a clone size, as once, few, many or a class for expanded clones.

CDR3nt | CDR3aa | abundance | j_gene | v_gene | d_gene
TGTGCCTGGAGTGTACAGGAATGGGGCTACACCTTC | CAWSVQEWGYTF | once | TRBJ1-2 | TRBV30 | NA
TGTGCCACAAGCGCAAGGACCAATTCACCCCTCCACTTT | CATSARTNSPLHF | NA | TRBJ1-6 | TRBV15 | NA
TGTGCCAGTAGTGCCACTAGGATAACCTACGAGCAGTACTTC | CASSATRITYEQYF | NA | TRBJ2-7 | TRBV19 | NA
TGTGCCAGCAGCCCGGGGACTAGCGGGAGTGGGACCCAGTACTTC | CASSPGTSGSGTQYF | NA | TRBJ2-5 | TRBV11-2 | TRBD2
TGTGCCAGCAGCTTAGCTTCTGGTCAGCCCCAGCATTTT | CASSLASGQPQHF | NA | TRBJ1-5 | TRBV7-8 | NA
TGCGCCAGCAGCTTGGGACCGGCGTTCGCGAACACCGGGGAGCTGTTTTTT | CASSLGPAFANTGELFF | many | TRBJ2-2 | TRBV5-1 | NA
TGTGCCAGCAGTGGACAAGTGCCTGAAGCTTTCTTT | CASSGQVPEAFF | NA | TRBJ1-1 | TRBV28 | NA
TGTGCCAGCAGCGAGACGCTAGCGGCCTACAATGAGCAGTTCTTC | CASSETLAAYNEQFF | NA | TRBJ2-1 | TRBV7-9 | TRBD2
TGTGCCAGCAGCCCGGGACAGGGGTACACTGAAGCTTTCTTT | CASSPGQGYTEAFF | NA | TRBJ1-1 | TRBV11-2 | TRBD1
TGTGCCAGCAGTCTCCGGACAGGGGGATACGACGAGCAGTACTTC | CASSLRTGGYDEQYF | few | TRBJ2-7 | TRBV6-1 | TRBD1
TGCAGCGTTGGGTCAGTGAACACCGGGGAGCTGTTTTTT | CSVGSVNTGELFF | NA | TRBJ2-2 | TRBV29-1 | NA
TGCAGCGTTGGAATCGCAGGGGTCGGTAACATTCAGTACTTC | CSVGIAGVGNIQYF | NA | TRBJ2-4 | TRBV29-1 | NA
TGTGCCAGCAGTTCCGACTCGAACTACGAGCAGTACTTC | CASSSDSNYEQYF | many | TRBJ2-7 | TRBV6-5 | NA
TGTGCCAGTACCGGGGGCTATGGCTACACCTTC | CASTGGYGYTF | NA | TRBJ1-2 | TRBV19 | NA
TGTGCCAGCAGCTTAGCGACAACAGACACTGAAGCTTTCTTT | CASSLATTDTEAFF | NA | TRBJ1-1 | TRBV7-9 | NA
TGTGCCAGCAGCTCGCTAATAACGGGGGGCCTAGAGACCCAGTACTTC | CASSSLITGGLETQYF | NA | TRBJ2-5 | TRBV11-2 | NA
TGTGCCAGCAGTTACTCGACAGGGGCCGACACTGAAGCTTTCTTT | CASSYSTGADTEAFF | NA | TRBJ1-1 | TRBV6-5 | TRBD1
TGTGCCAGCAGCTTGCAGGGGAACACTGAAGCTTTCTTT | CASSLQGNTEAFF | few | TRBJ1-1 | TRBV11-2 | NA